This TCR beta chain was sequenced during a study of cytomegalovirus exposure and HLA in healthy donors. Amplification used 60 Vbeta primers and 13 Jbeta primers. Assay: immunoSEQ multiplex PCR; the TCRdb copy retains only in-frame clones and omits some. The repertoire holds about 95,000 clones, with around 73% as singletons. As to this clone: Its antigen is unidentified.

CDR3 length: 15 amino acids. Germline V gene sequence: CDR1 SGHAT, CDR2 FQNNGV. Deletions cut 1 base from V and 0 bases from J, with 9 bases between. Findings and caveats of the study: It has been reported that TCR beta sequences accurately predicted the HLA-A and HLA-B alleles of most subjects. Trimming of TCR beta V- and J-genes showed a link, identified in a later analysis, to a missense DCLRE1C variant.

The chain combines TRBV11-2 with TRBJ1-1; D not resolved. The material sequenced was PBMCs. The clonotype was recovered from a woman between 40 and 55 years old in good health and CMV-seropositive. DNA of the CDR3: TGTGCCAGCAGCTTAGTCGCGGGTTTGAACACTGAAGCTTTCTTT. Protein sequence: CASSLVAGLNTEAFF. Drawing the rest from reference TRBV11-2 and TRBJ1-1, the complete variable domain is EAGVAQSPRYKIIEKRQSVAFWCNPISGHATLYWYQQILGQGPKLLIQFQNNGVVDDSQLPKDRFSAERLKGVDSTLKIQPAKLEDSAVYLCASSLVAGLNTEAFFGQGTRLTVV.